The entry below describes one T cell receptor (beta chain). This sample stems from a study of blood T cell repertoires in COVID-19. Across the whole study: The United States, Italy and Spain supplied acute and convalescent COVID-19 samples.

The CDR3 covers 13 residues. The V end was cut by 6 bases, the J end by 7 bases, with 12 bases between. Germline-derived CDR1 and CDR2 are MDHEN and SYDVKM. Method: immunoSEQ multiplex PCR; TCRdb's copy keeps in-frame clones and lacks some. Of some 150,000 clones in the sample, around 84% were seen once. Material: peripheral blood. The origin of this receptor is a man in his 70s with acute or convalescent COVID-19. This sequence joins TRBV28 and TRBJ1-4; no clear D gene. CDR3 amino acids: CASSRGYREKLFF. The CDR3 DNA reads TGTGCCAGCAGCCGCGGGTACCGTGAAAAACTGTTTTTT.